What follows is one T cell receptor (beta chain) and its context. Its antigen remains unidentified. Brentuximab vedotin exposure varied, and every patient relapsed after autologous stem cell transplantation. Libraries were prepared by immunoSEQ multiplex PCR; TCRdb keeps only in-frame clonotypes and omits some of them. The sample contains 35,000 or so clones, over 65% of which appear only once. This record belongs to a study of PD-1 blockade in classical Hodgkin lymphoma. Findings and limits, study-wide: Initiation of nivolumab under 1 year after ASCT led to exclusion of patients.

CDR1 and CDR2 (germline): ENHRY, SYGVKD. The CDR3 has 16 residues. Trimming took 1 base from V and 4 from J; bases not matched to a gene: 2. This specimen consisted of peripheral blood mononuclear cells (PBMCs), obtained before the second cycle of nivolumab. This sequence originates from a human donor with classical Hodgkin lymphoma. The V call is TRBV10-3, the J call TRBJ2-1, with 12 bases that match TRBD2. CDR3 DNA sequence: TGTGCCATCAGTGAGTGGGGGACTAGCGGGTACAATGAGCAGTTCTTC. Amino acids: CAISEWGTSGYNEQFF.